Shown below are 13 T cell receptor beta chains from a single sample sequenced in a study of blood T cells in healthy people across ages. The authors ran a second PCR of 7 to 11 cycles using a sample-barcoded 5' primer and a J-beta primer mix. TCRdb called the 5' RACE reads again in MiXCR, with one record for every CDR3 protein. This sample has roughly 1.9 million distinct CDR3 sequences; 30% to 40% occur once, and the top ten carry around 23%. Sequencing was carried out using blood. The receptors shown here come from a human donor in good health.

The chain couples TRBV7-2 to TRBJ2-5; possibly TRBD1 or TRBD2 for D (5 bases each). The CDR3 extends over 16 amino acids. Trimming took off 5 bases at V and 2 bases at J, with 18 bases between the two ends. Germline CDR1 and CDR2: SGHTA and FQGNSA. The CDR3 nucleotides read TGTGCCAGCAGCCGGTCCGGGGCGGGCACACAAGAGACCCAGTACTTC. Protein product: CASSRSGAGTQETQYF.

With respect to this clonotype: A much larger clone is a single base away; this may be a read error. The DNA for the CDR3 is TGCAGCGTTTACATCGGGACTTCTCCAAATGTGATCTACAATGAGCAGTTCTTC. Its translation: CSVYIGTSPNVIYNEQFF. The chain carries TRBV29-1 and TRBJ2-1, with D perhaps TRBD2 (6 bases). Germline CDR1 is SQVTM and CDR2 is ANQGSEA. The CDR3 has 18 amino acids. V gave up 5 bases and J gave up 3 bases, with 26 bases separating them.

In its sample, this clonotype was seen a few times. The V and J genes are TRBV27 and TRBJ2-7; TRBD2 might be the D (7 bases). The V gene lost 5 bases and the J gene lost 0 bases, with 14 bases spanning the gap. Germline V gives CDR1 MNHEY, CDR2 SMNVEV (reference sequence). This CDR3 has 15 residues. This chain's CDR3 is CASSPAGASSYEQYF. The CDR3 bases are TGTGCCAGCAGTCCGGCGGGGGCGAGCTCCTACGAGCAGTACTTC.

The DNA for the CDR3 is TGTGCCAGCAGTCGGACAGTGGGCATAGATACGCAGTATTTT. Amino acid sequence: CASSRTVGIDTQYF. The chain combines TRBV6-5 with TRBJ2-3, with D perhaps matching TRBD1 (6 bases). V was shortened by 5 bases and J by 5 bases, with 14 bases between the two germline ends. The CDR3 contains 14 residues. From germline, CDR1 is MNHEY and CDR2 SVGAGI.

This clonotype was detected a few times. This chain links TRBV6-6 with TRBJ1-5; D ambiguous. The V end was cut by 5 bases, the J end by 6 bases, with 17 bases between. CDR1 MNHNY and CDR2 SVGAGI come from the germline V gene (reference sequence). The CDR3 is 15 residues long. The CDR3 is CASSPGKGGFQPQHF. The CDR3 coding sequence is TGTGCCAGCAGTCCCGGGAAGGGCGGGTTTCAGCCCCAGCATTTT.

DNA of the CDR3: TGTGCCAGCAGTTCAGACAGGCCAACCTCCTTCTACGAGCAGTACTTC. It is translated as CASSSDRPTSFYEQYF. The chain joins TRBV6-5 to TRBJ2-7, with D perhaps matching TRBD1 (6 bases). The CDR3 loop spans 16 amino acids. Trimming took off 4 bases at V and 3 bases at J, with 19 bases between the two ends. Germline CDR1 and CDR2: MNHEY and SVGAGI.

There are a few counts of this clonotype. The rearrangement links TRBV20-1 to TRBJ2-5, with a tentative D call TRBD2 (6 bases). Trimming removed 3 bases from V and 5 bases from J, with 13 bases in between. There are 13 residues in the CDR3. From germline, CDR1 is DFQATT and CDR2 SNEGSKA (reference sequence). The CDR3 protein is CSASAGPGETQYF. CDR3 coding DNA: TGCAGTGCTAGCGCGGGGCCGGGGGAGACCCAGTACTTC.

This rearrangement joins TRBV7-2 to TRBJ1-2; D call uncertain. CDR1 is SGHTA and CDR2 is FQGNSA in the germline V gene. Trimming removed 0 bases from V and 8 bases from J, with 16 bases in between. This CDR3 is built from 15 residues. In DNA, the CDR3 is TGTGCCAGCAGCTTAGCGCGGGATCTAACCGAAGGCTACACCTTC. Its protein is CASSLARDLTEGYTF. Complete variable domain (other parts from reference TRBV7-2 and TRBJ1-2): GAGVSQSPSNKVTEKGKDVELRCDPISGHTALYWYRQSLGQGLEFLIYFQGNSAPDKSGLPSDRFSAERTGGSVSTLTIQRTQQEDSAVYLCASSLARDLTEGYTFGSGTRLTVV.

CDR3 nucleotides: TGTGCCAGCAGCGAGCCGGGAGAGTCCTACAATGAGCAGTTCTTC. Protein product: CASSEPGESYNEQFF. V gene TRBV5-6 combines with J gene TRBJ2-1; weak D call: TRBD2 (6 bases). The germline V gene has CDR1 SGHDT and CDR2 YYEEEE. The CDR3 sequence is 15 residues long. Trimming stripped 4 bases from V and 1 base from J, with 12 bases between.

V and J are TRBV20-1 and TRBJ2-1; no reliable D call. Looked up from germline, CDR1 is DFQATT and CDR2 is SNEGSKA (reference sequence). This CDR3 has 14 residues. Deletions cut 1 base from V and 6 bases from J, with 13 bases between. CDR3 in DNA: TGCAGTGCTAGAGTAGGTCCTTCAGGCAATGAGCAGTTCTTC. It specifies CSARVGPSGNEQFF.

The chain has TRBV7-2 and TRBJ2-3; D remains ambiguous. This CDR3 is 16 amino acids long. V lost 2 bases and J lost 2, with 14 bases in between. Per germline, CDR1 SGHTA and CDR2 FQGNSA. CDR3 bases: TGTGCCAGCAGCTTATATTCCAGCGCTTCCACAGATACGCAGTATTTT. Translation gives CASSLYSSASTDTQYF.

The chain couples TRBV7-9 to TRBJ2-1, with 10 bases matching TRBD2. The CDR3 loop spans 19 amino acids. V gave up 6 bases and J gave up 5 bases; unmatched junction bases: 19. Looked up from germline, CDR1 is SEHNR and CDR2 is FQNEAQ (reference sequence). DNA of the CDR3: TGTGCCAGCAGGGGAACTAGCGGGGATTCCCGGGGCCCCCACAATGAGCAGTTCTTC. Its translation is CASRGTSGDSRGPHNEQFF.

The genes are TRBV20-1 and TRBJ1-5; D is unclear. V was pared by 1 base and J by 6 bases, with 4 bases between. Germline V gene sequence: CDR1 DFQATT, CDR2 SNEGSKA (reference sequence). This CDR3 has 11 amino acids. The CDR3 loop is CSARGCQPQHF. Written as DNA, the CDR3 is TGCAGTGCTAGAGGGTGTCAGCCCCAGCATTTT.